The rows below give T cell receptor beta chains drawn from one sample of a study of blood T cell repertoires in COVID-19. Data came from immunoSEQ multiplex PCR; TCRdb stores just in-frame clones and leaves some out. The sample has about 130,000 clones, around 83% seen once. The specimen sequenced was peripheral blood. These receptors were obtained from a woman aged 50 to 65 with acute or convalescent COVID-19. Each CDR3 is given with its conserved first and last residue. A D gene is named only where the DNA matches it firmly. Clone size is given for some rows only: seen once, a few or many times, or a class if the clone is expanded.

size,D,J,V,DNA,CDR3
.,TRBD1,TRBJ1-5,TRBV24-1,TGTGCCACCAGTGGTACAGGGGTCAATCAGCCCCAGCATTTT,CATSGTGVNQPQHF
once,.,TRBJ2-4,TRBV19,TGTGCCAGTAGTAGGCAGGGCCCAGGCCACATTCAGTACTTC,CASSRQGPGHIQYF
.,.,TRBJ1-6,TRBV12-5,TGTGCTTCGAACGCGGGGGCCAATTCACCCCTCCACTTT,CASNAGANSPLHF
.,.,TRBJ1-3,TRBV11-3,TGTGCCAGCAGCCTACAGGGCCCCTCTGGAAACACCATATATTTT,CASSLQGPSGNTIYF
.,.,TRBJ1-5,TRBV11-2,TGTGCCAGCAGCCGCGGGGGGAGGAGCAATCAGCCCCAGCATTTT,CASSRGGRSNQPQHF
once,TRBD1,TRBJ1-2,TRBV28,TGTGCCAGCAGTTTAGGGGACAGGCGAGCGGGTGGCTACACCTTC,CASSLGDRRAGGYTF
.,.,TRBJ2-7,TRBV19,TGTGCCAGTAGTATAGACAGGGCCCTCTCCTACGAGCAGTACTTC,CASSIDRALSYEQYF
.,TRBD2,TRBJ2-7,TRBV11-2,TGTGCCAGCAGCTTAACGGCGGGGGAAGGTAACGAGCAGTACTTC,CASSLTAGEGNEQYF
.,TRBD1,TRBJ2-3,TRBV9,TGTGCCAGCAGCTTGACAGGGACGGCAGATACGCAGTATTTT,CASSLTGTADTQYF
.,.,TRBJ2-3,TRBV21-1,TGTGCCAGCACCGGAGGGAGACTAGCGGGGGGGCAGACAGATACGCAGTATTTT,CASTGGRLAGGQTDTQYF
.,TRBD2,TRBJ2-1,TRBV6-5,TGTGCCAGCAGTTACGGAGGCGGGGGAACCTACAATGAGCAGTTCTTC,CASSYGGGGTYNEQFF
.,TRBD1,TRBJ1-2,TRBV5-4,TGTGCCAGCAGCTTGGACAGGGGAGAAGGCTACACCTTC,CASSLDRGEGYTF
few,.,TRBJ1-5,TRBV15,TGTGCCACCAGCAGAGGTGGCAGTGAGGGTCGGCAGCCCCAGCATTTT,CATSRGGSEGRQPQHF
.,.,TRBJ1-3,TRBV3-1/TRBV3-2,TGTGCCAGCAGCCACGAGACAAACGGAAACACCATATATTTT,CASSHETNGNTIYF
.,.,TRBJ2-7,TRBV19,TGTGCCAGTAGTAGGGCAGGGGAGCAGTACTTC,CASSRAGEQYF
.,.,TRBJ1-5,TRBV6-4,TGTGCCAGCAGTGCGAGATTTGCTGATCAGCCCCAGCATTTT,CASSARFADQPQHF
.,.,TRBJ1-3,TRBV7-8,TGTGCCAGCAGCTTAGGGGGGGTTTCTGGAAACACCATATATTTT,CASSLGGVSGNTIYF
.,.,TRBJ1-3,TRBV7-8,TGTGCCAGCAGTTGGTTGGGGGGTCGAAACGCTGGAAACACCATATATTTT,CASSWLGGRNAGNTIYF
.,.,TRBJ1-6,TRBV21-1,TGTGCCAGCAGGACGCCTCCAACGGGACAGGAGAATTCACCCCTCCACTTT,CASRTPPTGQENSPLHF
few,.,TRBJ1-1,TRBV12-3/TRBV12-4,TGTGCCAGCAGTTGGGGACAGAACACTGAAGCTTTCTTT,CASSWGQNTEAFF
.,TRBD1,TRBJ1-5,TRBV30,TGTGCCTGGAGCGCAGACAGGGGGAGCAATCAGCCCCAGCATTTT,CAWSADRGSNQPQHF
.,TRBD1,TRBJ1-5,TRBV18,TGTGCCAGCTCTCCGGGACAGGGTGATCAGCCCCAGCATTTT,CASSPGQGDQPQHF
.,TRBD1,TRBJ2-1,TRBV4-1,TGCGCCAGCAGCCAAGAAATAGCGACAGGGGACTATGAGCAGTTCTTC,CASSQEIATGDYEQFF
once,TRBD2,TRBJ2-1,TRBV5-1,TGCGCCAGCTCGAGCGGGGGAACGAGCTCCTACAATGAGCAGTTCTTC,CASSSGGTSSYNEQFF
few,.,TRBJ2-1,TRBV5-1,TGCGCCAGCAGCTTGTCCAGTAATGAGCAGTTCTTC,CASSLSSNEQFF
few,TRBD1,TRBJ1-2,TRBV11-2,TGTGCCAGCAGCTTAGATCAGGGGGCTGGTGGCTACACCTTC,CASSLDQGAGGYTF
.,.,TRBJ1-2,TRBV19,TGTGCCAGTAGTCCCGGATGGGGGCGTTATAGCCCCCGCGGCTACACCTTC,CASSPGWGRYSPRGYTF
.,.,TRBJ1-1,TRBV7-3,TGTGCCAGCAGCTTTTTCGTGTCCACTGAAGCTTTCTTT,CASSFFVSTEAFF
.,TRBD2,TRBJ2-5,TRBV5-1,TGCGCCAGCAGCTTCGGGGGGTCGTCAGAGACCCAGTACTTC,CASSFGGSSETQYF
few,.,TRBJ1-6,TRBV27,TGTGCCAGCAGTTTAGGAGGGGCGAGCTCCTATAATTCACCCCTCCACTTT,CASSLGGASSYNSPLHF
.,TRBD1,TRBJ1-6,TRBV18,TGTGCCAGCTCACAGGGACAGTATAATTCACCCCTCCACTTT,CASSQGQYNSPLHF
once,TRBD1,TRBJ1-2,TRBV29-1,TGCAGCGTTGAAACGGGGACAGAACTCTATGGCTACACCTTC,CSVETGTELYGYTF
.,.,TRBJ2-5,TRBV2,TGTGCCAGCAGCCGTAAAGAGACCCAGTACTTC,CASSRKETQYF
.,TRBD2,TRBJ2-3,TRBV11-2,TGTGCCAGCAGCTTAGAAAATAGCGGGGGGGCTTGGACAGATACGCAGTATTTT,CASSLENSGGAWTDTQYF
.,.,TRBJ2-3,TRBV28,TGTGCCAGCAGCCGGAGGGGGGGGACCCTAGATACGCAGTATTTT,CASSRRGGTLDTQYF
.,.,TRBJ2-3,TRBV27,TGTGCCAGCAGTCTGAAGACTATCACAGATACGCAGTATTTT,CASSLKTITDTQYF
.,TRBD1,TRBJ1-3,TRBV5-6,TGTGCCAGCAGCGGGACAGTACTCTCTGGAAACACCATATATTTT,CASSGTVLSGNTIYF
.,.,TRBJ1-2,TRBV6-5,TGTGCCAGCCGAGGTGCGGGGGGAGGCTACACCTTC,CASRGAGGGYTF
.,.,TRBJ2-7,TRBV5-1,TGCGCCAGCAGCCTCGACGACTTTGCCTACGAGCAGTACTTC,CASSLDDFAYEQYF
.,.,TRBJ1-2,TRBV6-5,TGTGCCAGCAGTCACACTGGACAGAACTATGGCTACACCTTC,CASSHTGQNYGYTF
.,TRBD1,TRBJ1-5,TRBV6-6,TGTGCCAGCACCGGGACAGGGAATCAGCCCCAGCATTTT,CASTGTGNQPQHF
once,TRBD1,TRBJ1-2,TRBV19,TGTGCCAGTAGTATAAGGGGGCCAGGCTATGGCTACACCTTC,CASSIRGPGYGYTF
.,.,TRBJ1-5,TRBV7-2,TGTGCCAGCAGCTTAAGCAAGGGGCAGCCCCAGCATTTT,CASSLSKGQPQHF
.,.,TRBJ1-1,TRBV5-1,TGCGCCAGCAGCTTGGCAGGGGACACTGAAGCTTTCTTT,CASSLAGDTEAFF
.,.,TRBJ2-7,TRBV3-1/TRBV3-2,TGTGCCAGCAGCCAAGAAGCCGAGCAGTACTTC,CASSQEAEQYF
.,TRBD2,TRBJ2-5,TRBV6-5,TGTGCCAGCAGTTCTACTTGGACTAGCGGAAGGGAGACCCAGTACTTC,CASSSTWTSGRETQYF
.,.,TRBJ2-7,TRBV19,TGTGCCAGTAGTATAGTGCTGGACACGACCTACGAGCAGTACTTC,CASSIVLDTTYEQYF
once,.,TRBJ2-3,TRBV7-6,TGTGCCAGCAGCACCTACCGCACAGATACGCAGTATTTT,CASSTYRTDTQYF
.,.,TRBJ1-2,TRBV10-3,TGTGCCATCAGTGATAAAGCAGGACTTGGCTATGGCTACACCTTC,CAISDKAGLGYGYTF
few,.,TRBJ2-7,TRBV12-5,TGTGCTAGTGGTTTGGACATCTACGAGCAGTACTTC,CASGLDIYEQYF
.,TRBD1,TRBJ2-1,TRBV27,TGTGCCAGCAGTCCCTTCGCGACAGGGTATGATGGGGTCTTC,CASSPFATGYDGVF
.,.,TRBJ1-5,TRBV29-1,TGCAGCCCCGGACAGTGCAATCAGCCCCAGCATTTT,CSPGQCNQPQHF
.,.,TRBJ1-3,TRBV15,TGTGCCACCAGCCCAAGAAGTCAGGGGATGGGAAACACCATATATTTT,CATSPRSQGMGNTIYF